The clone carrying this T cell receptor (beta chain) has only a few counts. Its target is unknown. These data originate in a study of blood T cells in healthy people across ages. Study-level results: Bulk PBMC profiling left naive and antigen-experienced comparisons inconclusive.

Primed by a sample-barcoded 5' primer and a J-beta primer mix, a second PCR proceeded for 7 to 11 cycles. Template switching added a 12-random-nucleotide identifier to every cDNA molecule. TCRdb reprocessed the 5' RACE reads via MiXCR and lists one record per CDR3 protein. The top ten clones hold over 25% of a sample with about 290,000 distinct CDR3 sequences, around 29% of them seen once. Per the germline V gene, CDR1 is SGHDN and CDR2 is FVKESK. V lost 4 bases, J lost 6 bases, and 18 bases lay in between. The CDR3 is 15 residues long. This TCR came from a woman in her 70s in good health. The source material was blood. The rearrangement links TRBV14 to TRBJ1-1, with D unresolved. CDR3 bases: TGTGCCAGCAGCCTTCGACCCGTCGCAAGATCTGAAGCTTTCTTT. Translated: CASSLRPVARSEAFF.